The source of this T cell receptor (beta chain) is a study of stem cell transplantation in POMP-related autoinflammatory disease (dated by TCRdb to 2020 to 2022). In terms of the full investigation: The study hypothesized that defective thymoproteasomes impair MHC class I-dependent CD8+ T-cell differentiation and positive selection, skewing the TRB repertoire. Before transplant, patients showed CD4+ naive T-cell skewing, low CD8+ T-cell proportions, and reduced T-cell cytokine secretion. After transplant, 100% donor engraftment of neutrophils and platelets through one year was shown by DNA chimerism analysis. The effect of POMP deficiency on T-cell receptor beta repertoire diversity and CDR3 characteristics was assessed using high-throughput TRB sequencing. Results the study describes overall, beyond this receptor: PRAID patients trended toward lower TRB diversity and higher clonality across all analyzed T-cell subsets. The number of unique TRB V-J gene pairings was restricted in PRAID patients. The trend toward lower diversity and increased clonality in PRAID patients was statistically significant only for regulatory T cells.

For this clone: What antigen it recognizes has not been identified. Base qualities are missing; no much larger clone stands one base away.

Sequences SGHRS (CDR1) and YFSETQ (CDR2) are obtained from the germline V gene. The CDR3 spans 13 residues, from the cysteine through the phenylalanine. Only the CDR3 DNA is retained, 39 bases long and in frame from the first base. V gives up 1 base and J gives up 6 bases, and the segment between their germline ends measures 9 bases. Library preparation was by the immunoSEQ multiplex PCR assay. As for the original processing: Repertoire diversity was quantified with Shannon entropy, accounting for clonal size distribution. Clonotype distribution inequality was measured with the Gini-Simpson index (Simpson_1-D). TCRdb retrieved this table from immuneACCESS and kept in-frame rearrangements only. Not all clones are present; in checked studies, unresolved V genes account for under half, and no reason is known for the remainder. That table is the source of V, J and clone size, and D and trimming were worked out from the DNA. The sample data list tens of thousands of clones, and more than 75% of these were observed just once. The ten largest clones represent 0.5% to 0.75% of the sample.

The label giving this sample's time point can be read as: after hematopoietic stem cell transplant. PRAID was marked by prominent immunodeficiency together with autoinflammation. Before TRB sequencing, the T-cell subsets, namely conventional T cells, CD8+ T cells, regulatory T cells, and T follicular helper cells, were sorted. The receptor's source is a human patient with POMP-related autoinflammation and immune dysregulation (PRAID). After transplantation, some T cells may belong to the graft donor instead of the recipient. The sample consisted of CD4+ T cells from PBMCs, taken after stem cell transplantation. The receptor chain draws on TRBV5-1 and TRBJ2-3; the D segment cannot be called with confidence. CDR3 reads: CASSLFVLDTQYF. The DNA reads as follows: TGCGCCAGCAGCTTGTTCGTGCTTGATACGCAGTATTTT. Full variable domain (CDR3 extended with the reference TRBV5-1 and TRBJ2-3 proteins): KAGVTQTPRYLIKTRGQQVTLSCSPISGHRSVSWYQQTPGQGLQFLFEYFSETQRNKGNFPGRFSGRQFSNSRSEMNVSTLELGDSALYLCASSLFVLDTQYFGPGTRLTVL.